The clone carrying this TCR beta chain was observed a handful of times. Its antigen is unidentified. Next came a second PCR, run for about 6 to 11 cycles, which used a sample-barcoded 5' primer along with a J-beta primer mix. MiXCR, applied by TCRdb to the 5' RACE reads, yields one record per CDR3 protein. The sample carries 900,000 to 950,000 distinct CDR3 sequences, just under 30% recorded once. This sample stems from a study of blood T cells in healthy people across ages. There are 14 residues in the CDR3. Germline CDR1 SGHRS, CDR2 YFSETQ. V lost 7 bases, J lost 7 bases, and 18 bases lay in between. Study results and limitations: In these data, TCR beta diversity tracked strongly with naive T cell percentage. Aged donors had fewer naive CD4+ cells and lower diversity than long-lived donors.

In addition, the sample was reused for a study of T cells of mothers and their children. That paper states: Per child, around 3 million TCR beta CDR3 reads were obtained, against over 9 million per mother.

The specimen was blood. The clonotype was recovered from a woman between 40 and 50 years old in good health. The rearrangement links TRBV5-1 to TRBJ2-1; TRBD2 might be the D (7 bases). The CDR3 reads CASGPGGRANEQFF. The CDR3 DNA reads as TGCGCCAGCGGGCCGGGGGGCCGAGCTAATGAGCAGTTCTTC.